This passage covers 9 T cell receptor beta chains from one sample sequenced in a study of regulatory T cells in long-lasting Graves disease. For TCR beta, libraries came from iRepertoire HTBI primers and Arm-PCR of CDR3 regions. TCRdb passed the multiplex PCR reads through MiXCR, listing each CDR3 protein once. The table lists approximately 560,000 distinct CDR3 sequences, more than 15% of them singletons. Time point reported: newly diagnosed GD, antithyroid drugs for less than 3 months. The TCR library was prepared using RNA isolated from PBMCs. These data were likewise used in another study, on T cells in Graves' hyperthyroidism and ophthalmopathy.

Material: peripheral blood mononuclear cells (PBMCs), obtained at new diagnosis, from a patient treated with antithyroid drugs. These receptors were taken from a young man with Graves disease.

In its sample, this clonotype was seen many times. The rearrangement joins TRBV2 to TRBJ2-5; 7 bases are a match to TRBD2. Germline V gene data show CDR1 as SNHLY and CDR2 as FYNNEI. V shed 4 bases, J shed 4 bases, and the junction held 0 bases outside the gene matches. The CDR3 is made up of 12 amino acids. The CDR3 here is CASSGLAETQYF. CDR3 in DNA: TGTGCCAGCAGTGGACTAGCAGAGACCCAGTACTTC. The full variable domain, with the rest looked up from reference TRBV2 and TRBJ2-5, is EPEVTQTPSHQVTQMGQEVILRCVPISNHLYFYWYRQILGQKVEFLVSFYNNEISEKSEIFDDQFSVERPDGSNFTLKIRSTKLEDSAMYFCASSGLAETQYFGPGTRLLVL.

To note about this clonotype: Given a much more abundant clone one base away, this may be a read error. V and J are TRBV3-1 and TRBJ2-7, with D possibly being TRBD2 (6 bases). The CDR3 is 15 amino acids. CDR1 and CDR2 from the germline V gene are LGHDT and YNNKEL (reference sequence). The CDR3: CARSQGSSGLNEQYF. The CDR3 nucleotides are TGTGCCAGAAGCCAAGGGTCAAGCGGGTTAAACGAGCAGTACTTC.

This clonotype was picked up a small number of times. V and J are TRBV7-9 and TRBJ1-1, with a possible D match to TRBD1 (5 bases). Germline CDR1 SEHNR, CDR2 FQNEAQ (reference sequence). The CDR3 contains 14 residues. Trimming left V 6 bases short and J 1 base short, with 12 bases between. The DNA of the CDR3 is TGTGCCAGCAGTCACCGGGGCCAGAACACTGAAGCTTTCTTT. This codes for CASSHRGQNTEAFF.

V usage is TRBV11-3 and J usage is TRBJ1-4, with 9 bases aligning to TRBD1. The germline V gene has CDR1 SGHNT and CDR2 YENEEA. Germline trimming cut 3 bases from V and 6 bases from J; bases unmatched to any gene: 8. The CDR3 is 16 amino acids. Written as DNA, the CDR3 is TGTGCCAGCAGCTTGAGCCGCCGGGACAGGGATGAAAAACTGTTTTTT. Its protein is CASSLSRRDRDEKLFF.

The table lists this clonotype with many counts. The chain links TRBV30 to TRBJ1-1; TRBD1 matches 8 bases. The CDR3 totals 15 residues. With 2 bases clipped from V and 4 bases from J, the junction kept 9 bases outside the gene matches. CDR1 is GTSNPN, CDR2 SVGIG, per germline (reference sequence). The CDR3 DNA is TGTGCCTGGAGTCCCGGGACAGGAGGATTCACTGAAGCTTTCTTT. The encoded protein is CAWSPGTGGFTEAFF.

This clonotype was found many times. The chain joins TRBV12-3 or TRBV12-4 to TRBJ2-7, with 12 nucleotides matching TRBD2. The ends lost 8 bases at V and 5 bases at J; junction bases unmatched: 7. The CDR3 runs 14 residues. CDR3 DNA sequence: TGTGCCAGCTGCTGGACTAGCGGGAAGAACGAGCAGTACTTC. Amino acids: CASCWTSGKNEQYF.

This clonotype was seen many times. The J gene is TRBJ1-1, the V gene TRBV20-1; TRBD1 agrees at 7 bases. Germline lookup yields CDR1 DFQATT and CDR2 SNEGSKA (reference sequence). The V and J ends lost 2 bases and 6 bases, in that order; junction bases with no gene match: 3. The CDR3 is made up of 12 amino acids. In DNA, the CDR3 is TGCAGTGCTAGATCCGGGACAGCTGAAGCTTTCTTT. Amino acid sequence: CSARSGTAEAFF.

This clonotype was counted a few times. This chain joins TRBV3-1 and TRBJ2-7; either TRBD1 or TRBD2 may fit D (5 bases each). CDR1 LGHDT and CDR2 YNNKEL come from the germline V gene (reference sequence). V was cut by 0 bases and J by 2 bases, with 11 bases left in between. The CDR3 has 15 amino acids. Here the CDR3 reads CASSQDRDGPYEQYF. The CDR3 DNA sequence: TGTGCCAGCAGCCAAGATCGGGACGGACCCTACGAGCAGTACTTC.

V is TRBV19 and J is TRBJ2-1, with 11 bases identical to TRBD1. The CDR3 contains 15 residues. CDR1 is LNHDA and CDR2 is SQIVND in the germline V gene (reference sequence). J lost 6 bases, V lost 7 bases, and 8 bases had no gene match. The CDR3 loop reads CASTFEGTGGNEQFF. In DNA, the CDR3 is TGTGCCAGTACCTTTGAGGGGACAGGGGGCAATGAGCAGTTCTTC.